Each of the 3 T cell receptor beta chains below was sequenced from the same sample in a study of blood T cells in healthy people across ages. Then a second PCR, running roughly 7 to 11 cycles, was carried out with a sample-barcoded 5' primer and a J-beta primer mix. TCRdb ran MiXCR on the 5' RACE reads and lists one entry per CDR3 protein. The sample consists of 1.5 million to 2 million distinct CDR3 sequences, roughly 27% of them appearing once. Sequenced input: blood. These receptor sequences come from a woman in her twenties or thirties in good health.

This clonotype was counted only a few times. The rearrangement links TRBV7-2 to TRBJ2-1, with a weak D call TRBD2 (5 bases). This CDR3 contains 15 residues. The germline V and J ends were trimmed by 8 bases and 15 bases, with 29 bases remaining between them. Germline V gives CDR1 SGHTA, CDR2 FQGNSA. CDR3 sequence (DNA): TGTGCCAGCGGACGCGAAGGAAGCGGAGGCGGCAGTTCGTTCTTC. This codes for CASGREGSGGGSSFF.

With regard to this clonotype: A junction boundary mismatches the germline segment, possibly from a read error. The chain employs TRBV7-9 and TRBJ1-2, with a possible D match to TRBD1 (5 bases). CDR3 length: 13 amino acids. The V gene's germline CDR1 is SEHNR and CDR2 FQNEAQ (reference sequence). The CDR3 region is CASSLTGNCGYTF. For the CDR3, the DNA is TGTGCCAGCAGCTTAACAGGAAACTGTGGCTACACCTTC.

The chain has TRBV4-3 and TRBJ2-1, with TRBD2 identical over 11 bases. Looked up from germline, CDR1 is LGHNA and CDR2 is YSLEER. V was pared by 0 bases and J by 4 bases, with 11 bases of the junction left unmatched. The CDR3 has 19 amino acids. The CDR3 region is CASSQDLVRGLAEYNEQFF. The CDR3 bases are TGCGCCAGCAGCCAAGACCTGGTTAGGGGACTAGCGGAGTACAATGAGCAGTTCTTC.